A single sample is the source of the 8 T cell receptor beta chains below, sequenced in a study of identical twins. One entry per CDR3 protein, called by TCRdb with MiXCR from the 5' RACE reads. The sample holds approximately 220,000 distinct CDR3 sequences, about 7.5% seen once. The same sample was also studied in work on yellow fever vaccine responses in identical twins.

Sequencing was done on a sample of memory (CD45RO+) T cells sorted from blood. All receptors derive from a young woman in good health.

This clonotype has only a few counts. The chain uses TRBV27 and TRBJ2-7; 11 bases are shared with TRBD1. J lost 4 bases, V lost 4 bases, and 9 bases had no gene match. The CDR3 runs to 16 residues. CDR1 is MNHEY, CDR2 SMNVEV, per germline (reference sequence). CDR3 sequence (DNA): TGTGCCAGCAGTTCTCCTCGGGGACAGGGGGGGTACGAGCAGTACTTC. This gives the protein CASSSPRGQGGYEQYF.

This clonotype was counted ten times or more. The V call is TRBV7-9, the J call TRBJ2-7; 7 positions match TRBD1. V shed 6 bases and J 9 bases; nucleotides not matched to a gene: 8. The CDR3 covers 12 residues. Germline CDR1 and CDR2: SEHNR and FQNEAQ (reference sequence). The CDR3 nucleotides are TGTGCCAGCAGTGCGGACAGGTCGGTGCAGTACTTC. This encodes CASSADRSVQYF.

This sequence joins TRBV5-5 and TRBJ2-4; the D gene is possibly TRBD2 (6 bases). The germline CDR1 and CDR2 sequences are SGHKS and YYEKEE (reference sequence). CDR3 length: 16 residues. V lost 2 bases to trimming and J lost 9 bases, with 21 bases between them. The CDR3 sequence: CASSLGLTTGEAIQYF. The CDR3 DNA sequence: TGTGCCAGCAGCTTAGGACTGACCACGGGAGAGGCCATTCAGTACTTC. Looking up the rest from reference TRBV5-5 and TRBJ2-4 gives the full variable domain: DAGVTQSPTHLIKTRGQQVTLRCSPISGHKSVSWYQQVLGQGPQFIFQYYEKEERGRGNFPDRFSARQFPNYSSELNVNALLLGDSALYLCASSLGLTTGEAIQYFGAGTRLSVL.

The chain joins TRBV5-5 to TRBJ1-4, with D unclear. From germline, CDR1 is SGHKS and CDR2 YYEKEE (reference sequence). The CDR3 has 12 amino acids. Trimming stripped 3 bases from V and 8 bases from J, with 8 bases between. The DNA of the CDR3 is TGTGCCAGCAGCTACGGTGGAGAAAAACTGTTTTTT. As protein: CASSYGGEKLFF.

This clonotype was recorded many times. The V gene is TRBV5-1, the J gene TRBJ2-3, with D uncertain. CDR1 and CDR2 (germline): SGHRS, YFSETQ. The CDR3 consists of 15 residues. The V end lost 0 bases, the J end lost 3 bases, and 11 bases lay between the germline ends. The CDR3 loop reads CASSLGPAGTDTQYF. DNA for the CDR3: TGCGCCAGCAGCTTGGGGCCCGCCGGGACAGATACGCAGTATTTT.

CDR3 in amino acids: CASSEDRGETQYF. CDR3 bases: TGTGCCAGCAGCGAGGACAGGGGAGAGACCCAGTACTTC. V and J are TRBV7-2 and TRBJ2-5; 9 bases line up with TRBD1. Germline loops: CDR1 SGHTA, CDR2 FQGNSA. CDR3 length: 13 amino acids. The V and J ends lost 5 bases and 4 bases, in that order; junction bases with no gene match: 2. Filled out from reference TRBV7-2 and TRBJ2-5, the complete variable domain reads GAGVSQSPSNKVTEKGKDVELRCDPISGHTALYWYRQSLGQGLEFLIYFQGNSAPDKSGLPSDRFSAERTGGSVSTLTIQRTQQEDSAVYLCASSEDRGETQYFGPGTRLLVL.

This clonotype was detected only a few times. The rearrangement uses TRBV7-9 and TRBJ2-7; D gene unclear. Germline V gene lookup returns CDR1 SEHNR and CDR2 FQNEAQ (reference sequence). The V and J ends lost 3 bases and 0 bases respectively, with 9 bases between them. The length of the CDR3 is 14 residues. The CDR3 nucleotides read TGTGCCAGCAGCTTGATGGGTAGCTCCTACGAGCAGTACTTC. Translating it yields CASSLMGSSYEQYF.

There are many counts of this clonotype. The chain couples TRBV5-5 to TRBJ1-2; D not certain. Germline CDR1 and CDR2: SGHKS and YYEKEE (reference sequence). Trimming removed 0 bases from V and 4 bases from J, with 7 bases in between. The CDR3 totals 13 residues. The CDR3 sequence: CASSLDPLYGYTF. The CDR3 nucleotides are TGTGCCAGCAGCTTGGACCCCCTCTATGGCTACACCTTC.